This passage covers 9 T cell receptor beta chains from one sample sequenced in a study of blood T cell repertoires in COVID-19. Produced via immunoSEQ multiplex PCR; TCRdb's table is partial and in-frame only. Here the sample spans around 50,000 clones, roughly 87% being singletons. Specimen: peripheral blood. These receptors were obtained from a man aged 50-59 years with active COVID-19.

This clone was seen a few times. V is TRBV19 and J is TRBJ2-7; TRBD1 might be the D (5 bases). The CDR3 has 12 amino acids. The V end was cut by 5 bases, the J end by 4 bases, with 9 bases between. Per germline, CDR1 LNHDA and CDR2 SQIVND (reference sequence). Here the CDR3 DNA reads TGTGCCAGTAGTCAACAGGATTACGAGCAGTACTTC. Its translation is CASSQQDYEQYF. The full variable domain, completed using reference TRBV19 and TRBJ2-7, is DGGITQSPKYLFRKEGQNVTLSCEQNLNHDAMYWYRQDPGQGLRLIYYSQIVNDFQKGDIAEGYSVSREKKESFPLTVTSAQKNPTAFYLCASSQQDYEQYFGPGTRLTVT.

This CDR3 is CAWSVLTGDFRLNTEAFF. The DNA of the CDR3 is TGTGCCTGGAGTGTACTGACAGGGGACTTTCGTTTGAACACTGAAGCTTTCTTT. This rearrangement joins TRBV30 to TRBJ1-1, with 8 bases that match TRBD1. Germline V gene data show CDR1 as GTSNPN and CDR2 as SVGIG (reference sequence). J gave up 0 bases and V 0 bases, and 12 bases lay outside the gene matches. The CDR3 consists of 18 residues.

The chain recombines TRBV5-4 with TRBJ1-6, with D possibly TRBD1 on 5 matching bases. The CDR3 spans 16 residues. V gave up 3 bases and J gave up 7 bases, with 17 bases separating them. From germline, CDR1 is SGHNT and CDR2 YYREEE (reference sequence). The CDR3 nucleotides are TGTGCCAGCAGCTCGGTGGCGGGGGGTCGAAATTCACCCCTCCACTTT. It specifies CASSSVAGGRNSPLHF.

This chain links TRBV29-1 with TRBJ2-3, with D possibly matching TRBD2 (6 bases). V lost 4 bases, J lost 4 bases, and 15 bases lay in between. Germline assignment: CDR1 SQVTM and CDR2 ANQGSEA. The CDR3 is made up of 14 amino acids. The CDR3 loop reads CSVALGGAADTQYF. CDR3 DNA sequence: TGCAGCGTTGCTCTCGGGGGAGCAGCAGATACGCAGTATTTT.

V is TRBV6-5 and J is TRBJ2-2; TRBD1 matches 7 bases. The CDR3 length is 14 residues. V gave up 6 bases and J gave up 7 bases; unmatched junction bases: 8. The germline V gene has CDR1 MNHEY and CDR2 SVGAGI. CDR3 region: CASSADRLGGELFF. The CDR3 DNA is TGTGCCAGCAGCGCGGACAGGCTAGGCGGGGAGCTGTTTTTT.

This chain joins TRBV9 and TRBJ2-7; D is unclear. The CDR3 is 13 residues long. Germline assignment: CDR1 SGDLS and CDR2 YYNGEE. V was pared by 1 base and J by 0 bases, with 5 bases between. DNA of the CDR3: TGTGCCAGCAGCGTAACAAGCTCCTACGAGCAGTACTTC. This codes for CASSVTSSYEQYF.

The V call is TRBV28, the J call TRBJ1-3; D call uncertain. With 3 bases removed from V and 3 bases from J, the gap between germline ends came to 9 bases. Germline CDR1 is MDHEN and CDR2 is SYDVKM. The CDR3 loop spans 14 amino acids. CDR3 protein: CASSFPGGGNTIYF. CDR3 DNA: TGTGCCAGCAGTTTCCCAGGAGGTGGAAACACCATATATTTT.

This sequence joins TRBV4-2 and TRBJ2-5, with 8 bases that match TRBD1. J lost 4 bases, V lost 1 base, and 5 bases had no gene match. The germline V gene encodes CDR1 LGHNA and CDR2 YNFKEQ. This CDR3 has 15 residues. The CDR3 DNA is TGTGCCAGCAGCCAAGGCAGGGGGCGAGGAGAGACCCAGTACTTC. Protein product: CASSQGRGRGETQYF.

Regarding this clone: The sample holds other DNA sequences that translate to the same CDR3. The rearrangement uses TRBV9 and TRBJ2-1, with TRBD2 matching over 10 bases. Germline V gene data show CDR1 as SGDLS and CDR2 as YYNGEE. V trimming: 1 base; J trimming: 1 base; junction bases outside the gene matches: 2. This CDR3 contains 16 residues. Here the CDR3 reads CASSVSGRGSYNEQFF. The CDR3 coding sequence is TGTGCCAGCAGCGTAAGCGGGAGGGGTTCCTACAATGAGCAGTTCTTC.